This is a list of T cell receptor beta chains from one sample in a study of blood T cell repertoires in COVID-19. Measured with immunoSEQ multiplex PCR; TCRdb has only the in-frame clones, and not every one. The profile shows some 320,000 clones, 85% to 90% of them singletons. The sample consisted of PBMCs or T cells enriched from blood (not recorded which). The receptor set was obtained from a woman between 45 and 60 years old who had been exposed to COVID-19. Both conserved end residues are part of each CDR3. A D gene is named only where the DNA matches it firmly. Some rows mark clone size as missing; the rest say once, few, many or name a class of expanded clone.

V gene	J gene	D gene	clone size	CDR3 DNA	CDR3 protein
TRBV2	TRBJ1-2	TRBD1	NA	TGTGCCAGCAGAGACGGGACAGGAGTCGGCTACACCTTC	CASRDGTGVGYTF
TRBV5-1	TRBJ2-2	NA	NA	TGCGCCAGCAGCTGGGAGACGAACACCGGGGAGCTGTTTTTT	CASSWETNTGELFF
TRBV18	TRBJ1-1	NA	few	TGTGCCAGCTCACCCGCAGGTGGGACTGAAGCTTTCTTT	CASSPAGGTEAFF
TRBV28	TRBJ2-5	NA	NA	TGTGCCAGCAGAGTTTCAGGGTCCCAAGAGACCCAGTACTTC	CASRVSGSQETQYF
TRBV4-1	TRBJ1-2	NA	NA	TGCGCCAGCAGCCAAGATCCTACAGCAAACTATGGCTACACCTTC	CASSQDPTANYGYTF
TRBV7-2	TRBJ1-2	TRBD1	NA	TGTGCCAGCAGCCCTGCCAGCCCCGGACAGGGGAACTATGGCTACACCTTC	CASSPASPGQGNYGYTF
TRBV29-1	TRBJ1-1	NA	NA	TGCAGCGTTGAAGACCTTGAAGCTTTCTTT	CSVEDLEAFF
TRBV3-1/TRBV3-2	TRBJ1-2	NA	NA	TGTGCCAGCAGCCAAGATCCCGGGAACTATGGCTACACCTTC	CASSQDPGNYGYTF
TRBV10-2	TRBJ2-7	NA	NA	TGCGCCAGCAGTGAGTCAGGGGGGGCCTACGAGCAGTACTTC	CASSESGGAYEQYF
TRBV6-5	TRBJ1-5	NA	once	TGTGCCAGCAGTCCCGCTGCAGGGTTTAATCAGCCCCAGCATTTT	CASSPAAGFNQPQHF
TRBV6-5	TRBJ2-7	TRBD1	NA	TGTGCCAGCACTCCGGGACAGGGGCCCTTCGAGCAGTACTTC	CASTPGQGPFEQYF
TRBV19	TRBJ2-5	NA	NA	TGTGCCAGTAGTACCGGTCTTTCAGGGGTTCGGGAGACCCAGTACTTC	CASSTGLSGVRETQYF
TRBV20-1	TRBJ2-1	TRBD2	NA	TGCAGTGCTAGTGGTCTAGCGGGGGGAACATTCTACAATGAGCAGTTCTTC	CSASGLAGGTFYNEQFF
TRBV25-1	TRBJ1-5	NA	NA	TGTGCCAGCAGTGAATCACACGAGCCCCAGCATTTT	CASSESHEPQHF
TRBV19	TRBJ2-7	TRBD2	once	TGTGCCAGTAGGGCTAGCGGAACCTACGAGCAGTACTTC	CASRASGTYEQYF
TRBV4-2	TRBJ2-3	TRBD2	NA	TGTGCCAGCAGCCAAGATGAGACTAGCGGCCCAGATACGCAGTATTTT	CASSQDETSGPDTQYF
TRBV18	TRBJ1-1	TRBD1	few	TGTGCCAGCTCTGCCCCGGGACAGTTTAAGGGTGAAGCTTTCTTT	CASSAPGQFKGEAFF
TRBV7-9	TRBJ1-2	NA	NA	TGTGCCAGCAGCCCAGGGCGATTCTATGGCTACACCTTC	CASSPGRFYGYTF
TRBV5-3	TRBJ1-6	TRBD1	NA	TGTGCCAGAAGCCCCTGGGCGGACAGGAGAGATTCACCCCTCCACTTT	CARSPWADRRDSPLHF
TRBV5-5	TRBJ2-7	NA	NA	TGTGCCAGCAGCTTGGCCTTAGCACAGGTGGATTCCTACGAGCAGTACTTC	CASSLALAQVDSYEQYF
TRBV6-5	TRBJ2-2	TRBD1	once	TGTGCCAGCAGTTTTGACAGGGCTACCGGGGAGCTGTTTTTT	CASSFDRATGELFF
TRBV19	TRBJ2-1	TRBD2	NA	TGTGCCAGTAGTCCCCTAGCGGGGTTTCGGAATGAGCAGTTCTTC	CASSPLAGFRNEQFF
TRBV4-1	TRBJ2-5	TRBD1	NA	TGCGCCAGCAGCCAAGCAACAGGGGGAGGAGAGACCCAGTACTTC	CASSQATGGGETQYF
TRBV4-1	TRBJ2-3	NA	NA	TGCGCCAGCAGCCAAGATAACGGGGCAGTGGGGGCGTCAGATACGCAGTATTTT	CASSQDNGAVGASDTQYF